This T cell receptor beta chain was identified in a study of blood T cell repertoires in COVID-19. Study overall: COVID-19 samples collected from the United States, Italy and Spain covered acute and convalescent phases. The cDNA or gDNA used as material had been derived from T cells, B-cell-depleted T cells, or PBMCs.

Original processing methods: Amplifying reference gene primers gave estimates of nucleated cell counts. Generated by immunoSEQ multiplex PCR, the TCRdb table keeps only in-frame clones and is missing some. The V and J calls and clone size come from that table; D and trimming were worked out from the DNA. The sample consists of about 99,000 clones, nearly 90% of them appearing once. CDR1 and CDR2 (germline): SGHRS, YFSETQ. Between the trimmed V and J ends, which lost 0 bases and 9 bases, there was a span of 12 bases. This CDR3 is built from 13 residues. This sequence was found in a man aged 45 to 65 in a cohort sampled during active COVID-19. The J gene is TRBJ2-5, the V gene TRBV5-1; a possible D gene is TRBD1 (5 bases). The source material was peripheral blood. CDR3 protein: CASSLVGQSAQYF. CDR3 bases: TGCGCCAGCAGCTTGGTGGGGCAGTCGGCCCAGTACTTC.